The 27 T cell receptor beta chains below come from one sample, sequenced in a study of cytomegalovirus exposure and HLA in healthy donors. The PCR employed 60 Vbeta primers together with 13 Jbeta primers. The data were produced by immunoSEQ multiplex PCR, yet TCRdb's version contains in-frame clones alone and is incomplete. The sample consists of over 150,000 clones, roughly 76% of them appearing once. Sequenced input: PBMCs. The receptors were sampled from a woman in her fifties or sixties in good health and CMV-seronegative.

The chain employs TRBV5-8 and TRBJ1-3; D is undetermined. V lost 0 bases and J 2 bases, leaving 6 bases between the germline ends. CDR1 and CDR2 (germline): SGHTS, YDEGEE. CDR3 length: 14 residues. In DNA, the CDR3 is TGTGCCAGCAGCTTGGATCATCCTGGAAACACCATATATTTT. Encoded protein: CASSLDHPGNTIYF.

The chain links TRBV6-6 to TRBJ2-2; maybe TRBD1 (6 bases). The V end was cut by 8 bases, the J end by 1 base, with 11 bases between. Per germline, CDR1 MNHNY and CDR2 SVGAGI (reference sequence). The CDR3 covers 14 residues. The CDR3 is CASGDRRNTGELFF. CDR3 DNA: TGTGCCAGCGGCGACAGGAGGAACACCGGGGAGCTGTTTTTT.

This chain links TRBV6-1 with TRBJ2-3; D gene ambiguous. Germline CDR1 is MNHNS and CDR2 is SASEGT. This CDR3 is 14 amino acids long. V was shortened by 7 bases and J by 3 bases, with 14 bases between the two germline ends. The CDR3 DNA follows: TGTGCCAGCACGTGGGTAGCTGTAACAGATACGCAGTATTTT. Its protein is CASTWVAVTDTQYF.

This chain links TRBV19 with TRBJ1-2; 7 positions match TRBD1. The CDR3 length is 15 residues. Germline CDR1 is LNHDA and CDR2 is SQIVND (reference sequence). Unmatched junction bases numbered 10, after V lost 7 bases and J lost 2 bases. For the CDR3, the DNA is TGTGCCAGTACTTATGAGACACAGGGGAACTATGGCTACACCTTC. Translating gives CASTYETQGNYGYTF.

A word on this clone: In the same sample, other DNA sequences code for this CDR3. V and J are TRBV28 and TRBJ1-1; a possible D gene is TRBD1 (6 bases). The CDR3 is 15 residues long. Germline CDR1 MDHEN, CDR2 SYDVKM. Deletions cut 6 bases from V and 7 bases from J, with 21 bases between. The CDR3 coding sequence is TGTGCCAGCAGCTCCGGGGGGGCAGGGCAAGATGAAGCTTTCTTT. It translates to CASSSGGAGQDEAFF.

The chain recombines TRBV7-2 with TRBJ2-3, with 8 bases that match TRBD2. The V segment lost 0 bases and the J segment 2 bases; nucleotides outside the gene matches: 7. The germline gives CDR1 SGHTA, CDR2 FQGNSA. This CDR3 region has 17 residues. The CDR3: CASSLAPGGTYTDTQYF. CDR3 DNA sequence: TGTGCCAGCAGCTTAGCCCCGGGGGGGACCTACACAGATACGCAGTATTTT. Using reference TRBV7-2 and TRBJ2-3 for the parts outside the CDR3, the full variable domain is GAGVSQSPSNKVTEKGKDVELRCDPISGHTALYWYRQSLGQGLEFLIYFQGNSAPDKSGLPSDRFSAERTGGSVSTLTIQRTQQEDSAVYLCASSLAPGGTYTDTQYFGPGTRLTVL.

V usage is TRBV28 and J usage is TRBJ1-2; D ambiguous. Between the trimmed V and J ends, which lost 5 bases and 9 bases, there was a span of 16 bases. This CDR3 is built from 13 residues. CDR1 and CDR2 from the germline V gene are MDHEN and SYDVKM. The CDR3 region is CASSGDRGLRYTF. CDR3 bases: TGTGCCAGCAGTGGGGATCGGGGTCTACGCTACACCTTC.

V is TRBV6-5 and J is TRBJ1-1; 8 bases line up with TRBD1. This CDR3 is built from 15 residues. V lost 2 bases, J lost 5 bases, and 7 bases stayed unmatched. Germline CDR1 reads MNHEY; CDR2 reads SVGAGI. CDR3 protein: CASSYRQGSRTEAFF. In nucleotides, the CDR3 is TGTGCCAGCAGTTACCGACAGGGGTCTCGGACTGAAGCTTTCTTT.

V is TRBV4-3 and J is TRBJ2-3, with TRBD1 matching 8 bases. Per germline, CDR1 LGHNA and CDR2 YSLEER. This CDR3 is built from 17 residues. J was trimmed by 1 base and V by 0 bases; bases with no gene match: 6. The CDR3 spells CASSQDTAGGGTDTQYF. DNA for the CDR3: TGCGCCAGCAGCCAAGATACGGCAGGGGGCGGCACAGATACGCAGTATTTT.

This clone appeared once. This chain connects TRBV9 to TRBJ2-5, with D possibly matching TRBD2 (6 bases). Germline lookup yields CDR1 SGDLS and CDR2 YYNGEE. Trimming removed 4 bases at V and 5 bases at J, with 15 bases between. CDR3 length equals 14 residues. This CDR3 reads CASSLLGREETQYF. CDR3 in DNA: TGTGCCAGCAGCTTACTCGGGAGAGAGGAGACCCAGTACTTC.

The chain carries TRBV9 and TRBJ2-1, with TRBD1 matching 11 bases. V trimming: 4 bases; J trimming: 3 bases; junction bases outside the gene matches: 12. The CDR3 contains 18 residues. The germline V gene encodes CDR1 SGDLS and CDR2 YYNGEE. The DNA of the CDR3 is TGTGCCAGCAGCTCGGGGAGAGGGACAGGGGGTTTCTACAATGAGCAGTTCTTC. As protein: CASSSGRGTGGFYNEQFF.

The chain employs TRBV5-4 and TRBJ2-3; TRBD1 agrees at 8 bases. The CDR3 has 16 amino acids. Per germline, CDR1 SGHNT and CDR2 YYREEE (reference sequence). The junction had 8 bases not matched to a gene; V was cut back by 4 bases and J by 1 base. CDR3 coding DNA: TGTGCCAGCAGCGCCAAAACAGGGGGTGGCACAGATACGCAGTATTTT. This gives the protein CASSAKTGGGTDTQYF.

The rearrangement uses TRBV15 and TRBJ1-1; possible D gene TRBD1, 5 bases. Germline CDR1 and CDR2: LNHNV and YYDKDF (reference sequence). Trimming cost V 0 bases and J 3 bases, with 8 bases left between them. CDR3 length equals 14 residues. The CDR3 here is CATSRERGDTEAFF. The CDR3 DNA reads TGTGCCACCAGCAGAGAAAGGGGTGACACTGAAGCTTTCTTT.

The chain employs TRBV7-3 and TRBJ1-2; possibly TRBD1 for D (5 bases). Per the germline V gene, CDR1 is SGHTA and CDR2 is FQGTGA. The CDR3 is 13 amino acids. With 1 base removed from V and 5 bases from J, the gap between germline ends came to 8 bases. CDR3 region: CASSLNAGYGYTF. The CDR3 bases are TGTGCCAGCAGCTTAAACGCAGGGTATGGCTACACCTTC.

The genes are TRBV27 and TRBJ1-4; TRBD1 matches 8 bases. Looked up from germline, CDR1 is MNHEY and CDR2 is SMNVEV (reference sequence). The CDR3 contains 15 residues. The V segment lost 4 bases and the J segment 5 bases; nucleotides outside the gene matches: 6. CDR3: CASSSSGGANEKLFF. The CDR3 coding sequence is TGTGCCAGCAGTTCATCAGGGGGCGCAAATGAAAAACTGTTTTTT.

V and J are TRBV5-8 and TRBJ1-1; TRBD1 matches 7 bases. Germline values: CDR1 SGHTS, CDR2 YDEGEE. This CDR3 comprises 15 residues. Losses at the gene ends were 0 bases for V and 3 bases for J; bases not matched to a gene: 5. CDR3 coding DNA: TGTGCCAGCAGCTTGGCCCCAGGGGGATACACTGAAGCTTTCTTT. It specifies CASSLAPGGYTEAFF.

With respect to this clone: Mismatch with germline at one junction end may stem from a read error. This sequence joins TRBV7-3 and TRBJ2-5; weak D call: TRBD2 (7 bases). The germline V gene has CDR1 SGHTA and CDR2 FQGTGA. CDR3 length: 15 residues. This CDR3 is CASSPLGGGEETQHF. CDR3 DNA: TGTGCCAGCAGCCCACTGGGAGGGGGGGAAGAGACCCAGCACTTC.

This chain uses TRBV6-1 with TRBJ2-1, with a possible D match to TRBD2 (6 bases). Per germline, CDR1 MNHNS and CDR2 SASEGT. CDR3 length: 14 residues. V dropped 8 bases and J dropped 0 bases, with 11 bases sitting between them. CDR3 coding DNA: TGTGCCAGCCTGCGGGGATACTCCTACAATGAGCAGTTCTTC. Translation: CASLRGYSYNEQFF.

The V call is TRBV7-8, the J call TRBJ1-1, with D uncertain. The CDR3 spans 13 residues. Germline V gives CDR1 SGHVS, CDR2 FQNEAQ. The V end lost 2 bases, the J end lost 1 base, and 5 bases lay between the germline ends. The CDR3 spells CASSLRQNTEAFF. The CDR3 region has the DNA TGTGCCAGCAGCTTAAGACAGAACACTGAAGCTTTCTTT.

The chain carries TRBV18 and TRBJ2-2; 7 nucleotides line up with TRBD1. The length of the CDR3 is 14 residues. J gave up 4 bases and V 6 bases, and 5 bases lay outside the gene matches. CDR1 KGHSH and CDR2 LQKENI come from the germline V gene. Here the CDR3 reads CASSSQGSTGELFF. For the CDR3, the DNA is TGTGCCAGCTCGTCACAGGGGAGCACCGGGGAGCTGTTTTTT. Variable domain in full (rest from reference TRBV18 and TRBJ2-2): NAGVMQNPRHLVRRRGQEARLRCSPMKGHSHVYWYRQLPEEGLKFMVYLQKENIIDESGMPKERFSAEFPKEGPSILRIQQVVRGDSAAYFCASSSQGSTGELFFGEGSRLTVL.

The J gene is TRBJ2-2, the V gene TRBV19; 7 bases are shared with TRBD2. The CDR3 consists of 18 residues. CDR1 LNHDA and CDR2 SQIVND come from the germline V gene (reference sequence). V lost 8 bases to trimming and J lost 0 bases; unmatched junction nucleotides: 15. The CDR3 sequence: CASYGGLGQGSNTGELFF. For the CDR3, the DNA is TGTGCCAGTTATGGAGGACTAGGCCAGGGCTCGAACACCGGGGAGCTGTTTTTT.

The chain is built from TRBV5-1 and TRBJ2-3, with D hard to call. Trimming shortened V by 0 bases and J by 2 bases, and 7 bases separated the two germline ends. The CDR3 sequence is 14 residues long. The V gene's germline CDR1 is SGHRS and CDR2 YFSETQ. The CDR3 sequence is CASSLEQLTDTQYF. The CDR3 coding sequence is TGCGCCAGCAGCTTGGAACAGCTCACAGATACGCAGTATTTT.

This chain joins TRBV5-1 and TRBJ2-7; no reliable D call. The CDR3 extends over 13 amino acids. Germline assignment: CDR1 SGHRS and CDR2 YFSETQ. V gave up 0 bases and J gave up 2 bases, with 6 bases separating them. The CDR3 loop reads CASSLATAYEQYF. The CDR3 coding sequence is TGCGCCAGCAGCTTGGCCACGGCCTACGAGCAGTACTTC.

The chain uses TRBV15 and TRBJ2-7, with 9 bases fitting TRBD2. After removal of 1 base from V and 3 bases from J, the junction contained 4 bases not matched to a gene. The CDR3 loop spans 15 amino acids. Germline loops: CDR1 LNHNV, CDR2 YYDKDF (reference sequence). The CDR3 reads CATSRGVAGVYEQYF. In DNA form, the CDR3 reads TGTGCCACCAGCAGAGGAGTAGCGGGAGTCTACGAGCAGTACTTC.

The chain uses TRBV5-4 and TRBJ2-1; D gene unclear. Germline V lookup: CDR1 SGHNT, CDR2 YYREEE (reference sequence). V lost 3 bases and J lost 7, with 23 bases in between. The length of the CDR3 is 17 residues. CDR3 residues: CASSSNKPGSYGNEQFF. CDR3 DNA sequence: TGTGCCAGCAGCTCAAATAAACCCGGGTCCTATGGAAATGAGCAGTTCTTC.

This clone has only one observation. The chain uses TRBV9 and TRBJ2-3; TRBD1 aligns across 7 bases. Per germline, CDR1 SGDLS and CDR2 YYNGEE. V lost 4 bases and J lost 4; bases outside the gene matches: 9. This CDR3 has 15 residues. The CDR3 nucleotides are TGTGCCAGCAGCAGCCGACAGGGCTCGTCAGATACGCAGTATTTT. Translation gives CASSSRQGSSDTQYF.

The V and J genes are TRBV27 and TRBJ2-1; D unclear. Trimming shortened V by 5 bases and J by 5 bases, and 10 bases separated the two germline ends. Per germline, CDR1 MNHEY and CDR2 SMNVEV (reference sequence). This CDR3 is 13 amino acids long. The CDR3 DNA is TGTGCCAGCAGTCTCAGTACAAACAATGAGCAGTTCTTC. This sequence encodes CASSLSTNNEQFF.